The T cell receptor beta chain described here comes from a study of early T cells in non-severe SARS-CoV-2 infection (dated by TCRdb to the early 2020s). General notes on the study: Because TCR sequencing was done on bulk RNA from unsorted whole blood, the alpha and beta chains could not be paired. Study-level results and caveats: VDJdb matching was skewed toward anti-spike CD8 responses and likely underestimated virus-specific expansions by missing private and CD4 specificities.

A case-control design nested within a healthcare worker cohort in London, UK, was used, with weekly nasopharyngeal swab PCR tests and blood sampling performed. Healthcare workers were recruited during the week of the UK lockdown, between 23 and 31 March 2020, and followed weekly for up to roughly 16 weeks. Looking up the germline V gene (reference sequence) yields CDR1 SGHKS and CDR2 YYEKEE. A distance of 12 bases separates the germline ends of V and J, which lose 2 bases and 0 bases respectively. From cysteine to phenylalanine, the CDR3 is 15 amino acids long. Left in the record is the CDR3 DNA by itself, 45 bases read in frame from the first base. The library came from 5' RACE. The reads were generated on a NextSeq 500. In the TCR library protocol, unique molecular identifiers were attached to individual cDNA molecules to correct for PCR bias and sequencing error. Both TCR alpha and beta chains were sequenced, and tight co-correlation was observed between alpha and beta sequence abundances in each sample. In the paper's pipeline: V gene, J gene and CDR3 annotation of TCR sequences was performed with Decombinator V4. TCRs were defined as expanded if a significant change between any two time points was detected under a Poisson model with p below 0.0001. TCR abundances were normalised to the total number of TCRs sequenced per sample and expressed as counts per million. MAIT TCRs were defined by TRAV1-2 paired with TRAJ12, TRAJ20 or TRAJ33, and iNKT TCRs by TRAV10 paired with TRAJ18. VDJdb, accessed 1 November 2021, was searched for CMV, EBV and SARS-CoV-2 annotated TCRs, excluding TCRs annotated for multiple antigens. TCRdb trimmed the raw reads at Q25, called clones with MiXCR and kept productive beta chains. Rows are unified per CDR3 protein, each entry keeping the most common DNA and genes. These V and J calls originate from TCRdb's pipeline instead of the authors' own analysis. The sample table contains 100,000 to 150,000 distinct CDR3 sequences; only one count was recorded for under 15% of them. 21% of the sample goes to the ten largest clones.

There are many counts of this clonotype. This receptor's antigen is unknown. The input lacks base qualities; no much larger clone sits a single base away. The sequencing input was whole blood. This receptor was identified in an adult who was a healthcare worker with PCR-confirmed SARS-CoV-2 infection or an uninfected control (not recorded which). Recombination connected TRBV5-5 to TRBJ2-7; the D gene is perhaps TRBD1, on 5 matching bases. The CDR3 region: CASSFGAVSSYEQYF. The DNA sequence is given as TGTGCCAGCAGCTTTGGGGCAGTGAGCTCCTACGAGCAGTACTTC.